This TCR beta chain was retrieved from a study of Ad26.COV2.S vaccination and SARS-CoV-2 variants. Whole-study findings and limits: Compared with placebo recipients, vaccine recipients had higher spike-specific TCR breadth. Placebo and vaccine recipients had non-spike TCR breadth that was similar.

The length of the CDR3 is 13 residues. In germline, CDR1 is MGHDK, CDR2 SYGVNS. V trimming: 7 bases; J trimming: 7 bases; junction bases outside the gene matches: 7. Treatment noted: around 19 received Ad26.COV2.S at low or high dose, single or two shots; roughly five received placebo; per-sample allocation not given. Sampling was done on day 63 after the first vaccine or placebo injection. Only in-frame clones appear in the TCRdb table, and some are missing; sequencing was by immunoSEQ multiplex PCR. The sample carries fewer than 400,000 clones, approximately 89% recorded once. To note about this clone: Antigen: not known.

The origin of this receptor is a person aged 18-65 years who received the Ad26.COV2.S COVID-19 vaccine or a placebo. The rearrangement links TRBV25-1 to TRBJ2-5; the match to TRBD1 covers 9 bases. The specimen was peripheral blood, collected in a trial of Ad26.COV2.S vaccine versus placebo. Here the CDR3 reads CASTLWGQGTQYF. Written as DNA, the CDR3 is TGTGCCAGCACCCTCTGGGGACAGGGGACCCAGTACTTC. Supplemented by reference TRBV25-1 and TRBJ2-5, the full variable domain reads EADIYQTPRYLVIGTGKKITLECSQTMGHDKMYWYQQDPGMELHLIHYSYGVNSTEKGDLSSESTVSRIRTEHFPLTLESARPSHTSQYLCASTLWGQGTQYFGPGTRLLVL.